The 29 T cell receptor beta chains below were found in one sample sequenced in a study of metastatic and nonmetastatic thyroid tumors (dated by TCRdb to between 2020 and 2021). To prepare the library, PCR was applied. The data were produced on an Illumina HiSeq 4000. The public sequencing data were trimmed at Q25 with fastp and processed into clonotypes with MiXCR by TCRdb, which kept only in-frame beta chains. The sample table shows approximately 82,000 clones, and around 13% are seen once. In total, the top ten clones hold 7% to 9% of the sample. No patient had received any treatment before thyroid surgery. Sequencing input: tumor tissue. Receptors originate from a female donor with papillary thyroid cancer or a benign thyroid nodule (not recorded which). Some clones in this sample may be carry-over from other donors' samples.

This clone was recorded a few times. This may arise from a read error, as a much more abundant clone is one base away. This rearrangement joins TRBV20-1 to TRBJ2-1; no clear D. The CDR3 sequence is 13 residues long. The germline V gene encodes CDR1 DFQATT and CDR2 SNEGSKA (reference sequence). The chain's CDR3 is CSARDQRYNDQFF. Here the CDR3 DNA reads TGCAGTGCTAGAGATCAGCGCTACAATGATCAGTTCTTC.

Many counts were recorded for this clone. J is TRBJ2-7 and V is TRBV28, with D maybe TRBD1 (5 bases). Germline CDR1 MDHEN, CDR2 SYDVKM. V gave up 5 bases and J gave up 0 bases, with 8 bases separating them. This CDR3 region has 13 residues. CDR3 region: CASSPDSSYEQYF. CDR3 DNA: TGTGCCAGCAGTCCAGACAGCTCCTACGAGCAGTACTTC.

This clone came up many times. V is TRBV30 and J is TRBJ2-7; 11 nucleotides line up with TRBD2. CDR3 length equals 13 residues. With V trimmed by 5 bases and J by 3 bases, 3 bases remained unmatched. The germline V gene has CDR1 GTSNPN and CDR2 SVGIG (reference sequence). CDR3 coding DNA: TGTGCCTGGGAAGGGACTAGCGGCTACGAGCAGTACTTC. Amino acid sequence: CAWEGTSGYEQYF.

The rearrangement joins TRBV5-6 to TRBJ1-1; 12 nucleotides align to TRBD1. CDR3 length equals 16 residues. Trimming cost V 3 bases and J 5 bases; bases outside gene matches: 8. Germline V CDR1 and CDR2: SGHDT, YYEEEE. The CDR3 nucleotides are TGTGCCAGCAGCTATTGGGGACAGGGGGCCAAGACTGAAGCTTTCTTT. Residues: CASSYWGQGAKTEAFF.

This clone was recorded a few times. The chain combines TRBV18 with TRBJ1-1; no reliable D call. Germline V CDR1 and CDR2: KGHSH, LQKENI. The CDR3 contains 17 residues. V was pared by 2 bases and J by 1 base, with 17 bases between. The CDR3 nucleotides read TGTGCCAGCTCACCATGGCCGGGCCGGCAGCGGAACACTGAAGCTTTCTTT. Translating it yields CASSPWPGRQRNTEAFF.

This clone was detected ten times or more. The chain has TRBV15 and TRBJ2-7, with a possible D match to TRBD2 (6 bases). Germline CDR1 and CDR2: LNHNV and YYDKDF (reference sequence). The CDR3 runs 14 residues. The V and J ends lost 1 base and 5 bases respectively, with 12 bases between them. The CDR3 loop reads CATSRVRRDHEQYF. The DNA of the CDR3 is TGTGCCACCAGCAGAGTTCGGCGGGACCACGAGCAGTACTTC.

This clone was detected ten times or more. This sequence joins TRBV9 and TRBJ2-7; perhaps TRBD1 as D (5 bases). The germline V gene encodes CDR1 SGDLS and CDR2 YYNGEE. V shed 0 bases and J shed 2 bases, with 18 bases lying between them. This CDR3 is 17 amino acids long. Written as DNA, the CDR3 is TGTGCCAGCAGCGTAGACGGCACCAGGGTTTTGCCCTACGAGCAGTACTTC. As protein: CASSVDGTRVLPYEQYF.

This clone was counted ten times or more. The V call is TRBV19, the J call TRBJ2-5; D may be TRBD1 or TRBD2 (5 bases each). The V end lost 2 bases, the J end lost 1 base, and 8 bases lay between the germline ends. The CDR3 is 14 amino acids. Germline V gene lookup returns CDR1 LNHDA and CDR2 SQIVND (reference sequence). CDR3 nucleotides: TGTGCCAGTAGTATATGGGACGGCCAAGAGACCCAGTACTTC. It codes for CASSIWDGQETQYF.

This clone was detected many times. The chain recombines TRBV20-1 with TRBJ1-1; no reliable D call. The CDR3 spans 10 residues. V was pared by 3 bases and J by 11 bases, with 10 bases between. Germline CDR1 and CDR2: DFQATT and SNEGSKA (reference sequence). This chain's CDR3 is CSASRGGAFF. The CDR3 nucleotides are TGCAGTGCTAGTCGGGGAGGCGCTTTCTTT.

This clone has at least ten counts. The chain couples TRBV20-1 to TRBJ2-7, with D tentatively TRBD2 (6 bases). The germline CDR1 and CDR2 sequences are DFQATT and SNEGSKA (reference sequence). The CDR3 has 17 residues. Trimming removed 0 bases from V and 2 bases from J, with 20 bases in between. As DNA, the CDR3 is TGCAGTGCTAGAGAAGGTAGCTGGGGGGACGGGGCCTACGAGCAGTACTTC. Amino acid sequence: CSAREGSWGDGAYEQYF.

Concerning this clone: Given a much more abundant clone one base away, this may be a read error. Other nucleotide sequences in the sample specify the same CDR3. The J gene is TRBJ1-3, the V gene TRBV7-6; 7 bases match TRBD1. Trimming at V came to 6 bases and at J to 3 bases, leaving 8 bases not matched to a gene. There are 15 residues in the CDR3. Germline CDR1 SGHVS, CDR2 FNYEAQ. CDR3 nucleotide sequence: TGTGCCAGCAGTTCGGGACAGACTGGTGGAAACACCATATATTTT. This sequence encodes CASSSGQTGGNTIYF.

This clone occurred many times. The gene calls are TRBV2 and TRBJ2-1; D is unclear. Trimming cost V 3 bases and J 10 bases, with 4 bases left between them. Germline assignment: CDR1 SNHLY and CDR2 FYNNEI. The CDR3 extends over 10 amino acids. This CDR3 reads CASSEWEQFF. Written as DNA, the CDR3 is TGTGCCAGCAGTGAGTGGGAGCAGTTCTTC.

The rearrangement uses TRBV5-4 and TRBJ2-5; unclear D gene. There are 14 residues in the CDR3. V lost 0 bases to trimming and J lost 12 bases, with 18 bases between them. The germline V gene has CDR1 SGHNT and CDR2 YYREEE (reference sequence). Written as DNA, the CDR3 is TGTGCCAGCAGCTTGGACCGGACGCCAGGAGCTGAGTACTTC. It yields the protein CASSLDRTPGAEYF. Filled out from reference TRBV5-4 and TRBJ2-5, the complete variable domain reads ETGVTQSPTHLIKTRGQQVTLRCSSQSGHNTVSWYQQALGQGPQFIFQYYREEENGRGNFPPRFSGLQFPNYSSELNVNALELDDSALYLCASSLDRTPGAEYFGPGTRLLVL.

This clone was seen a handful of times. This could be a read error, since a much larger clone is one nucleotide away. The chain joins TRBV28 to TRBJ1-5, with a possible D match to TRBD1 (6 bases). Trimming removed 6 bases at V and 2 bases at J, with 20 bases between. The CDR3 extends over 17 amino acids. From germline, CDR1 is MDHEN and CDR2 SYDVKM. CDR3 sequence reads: CASSRDIPRAGNQPQHF. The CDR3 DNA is TGTGCCAGCAGCCGGGACATCCCAAGGGCGGGCAATCAGCCCCAGCATTTT.

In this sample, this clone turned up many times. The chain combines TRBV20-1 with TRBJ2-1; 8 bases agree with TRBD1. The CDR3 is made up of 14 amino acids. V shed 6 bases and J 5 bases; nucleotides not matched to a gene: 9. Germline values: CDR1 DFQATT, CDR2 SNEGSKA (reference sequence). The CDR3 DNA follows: TGCAGTGCAACCGGACAGGGTGGGGACAATGAGCAGTTCTTC. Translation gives CSATGQGGDNEQFF.

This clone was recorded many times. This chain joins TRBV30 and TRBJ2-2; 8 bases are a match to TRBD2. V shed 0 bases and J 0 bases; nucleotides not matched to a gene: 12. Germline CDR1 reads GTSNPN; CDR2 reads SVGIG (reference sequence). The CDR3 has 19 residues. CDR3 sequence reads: CAWSVLWAGGYPNTGELFF. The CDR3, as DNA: TGTGCCTGGAGTGTACTGTGGGCGGGAGGTTATCCGAACACCGGGGAGCTGTTTTTT.

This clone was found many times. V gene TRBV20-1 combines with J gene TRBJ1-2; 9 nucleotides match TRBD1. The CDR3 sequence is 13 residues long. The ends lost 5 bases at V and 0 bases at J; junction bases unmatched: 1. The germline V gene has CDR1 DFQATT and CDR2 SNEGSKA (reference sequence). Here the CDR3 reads CSAGTGSNYGYTF. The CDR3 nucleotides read TGCAGTGCTGGGACAGGGTCTAACTATGGCTACACCTTC.

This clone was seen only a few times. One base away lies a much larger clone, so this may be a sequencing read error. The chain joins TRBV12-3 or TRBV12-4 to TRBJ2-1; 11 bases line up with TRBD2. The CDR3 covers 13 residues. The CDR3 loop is CANSLTGTSGTFF. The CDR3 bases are TGTGCCAACAGTTTAACCGGGACTAGCGGAACGTTCTTC.

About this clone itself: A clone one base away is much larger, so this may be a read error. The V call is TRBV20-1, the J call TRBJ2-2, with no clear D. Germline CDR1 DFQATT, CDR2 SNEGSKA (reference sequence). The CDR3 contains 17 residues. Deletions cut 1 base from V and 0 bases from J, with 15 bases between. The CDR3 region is CSARATRYTSNTGELFF. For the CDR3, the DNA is TGCAGTGCTAGAGCAACCCGGTACACTTCGAACACCGGGGAGCTGTTTTTT.

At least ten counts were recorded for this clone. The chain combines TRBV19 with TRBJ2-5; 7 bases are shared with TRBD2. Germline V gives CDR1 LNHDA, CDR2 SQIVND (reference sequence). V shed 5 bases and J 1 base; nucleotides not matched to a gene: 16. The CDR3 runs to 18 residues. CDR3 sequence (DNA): TGTGCCAGTAGTCTTCCCGGGTCGGGCGGGAGTTTCCAAGAGACCCAGTACTTC. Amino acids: CASSLPGSGGSFQETQYF.

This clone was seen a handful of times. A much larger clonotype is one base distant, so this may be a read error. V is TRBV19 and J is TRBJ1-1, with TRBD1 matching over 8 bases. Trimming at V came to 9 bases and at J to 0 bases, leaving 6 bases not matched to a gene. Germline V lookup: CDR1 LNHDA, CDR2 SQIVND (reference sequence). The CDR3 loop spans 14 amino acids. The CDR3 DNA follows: TGTGCCAGACAACCGGGACAGGTGAACACTGAAGCTTTCTTT. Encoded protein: CARQPGQVNTEAFF.

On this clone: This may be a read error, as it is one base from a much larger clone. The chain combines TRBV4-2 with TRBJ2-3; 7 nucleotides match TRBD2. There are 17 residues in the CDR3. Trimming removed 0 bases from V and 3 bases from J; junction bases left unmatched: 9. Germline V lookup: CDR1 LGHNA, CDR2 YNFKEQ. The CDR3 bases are TGTGCCAGCAGCCAAGAGGGACGGGAGGACCGGACAGATACGCAGTATTTT. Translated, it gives CASSQEGREDRTDTQYF.

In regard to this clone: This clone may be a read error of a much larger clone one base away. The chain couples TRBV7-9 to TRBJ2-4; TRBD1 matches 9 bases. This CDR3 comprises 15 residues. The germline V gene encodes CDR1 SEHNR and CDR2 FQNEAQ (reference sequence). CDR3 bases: TGTGCCAGCAGCTTACGGGACAGGGACAAAAAAATTCAGTACTTC. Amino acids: CASSLRDRDKKIQYF.

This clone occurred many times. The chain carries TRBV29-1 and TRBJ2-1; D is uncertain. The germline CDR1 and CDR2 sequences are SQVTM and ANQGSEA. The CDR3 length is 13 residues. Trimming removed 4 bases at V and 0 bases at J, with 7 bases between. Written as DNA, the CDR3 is TGCAGCGTTGGAGAAAACTCCTACAATGAGCAGTTCTTC. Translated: CSVGENSYNEQFF.

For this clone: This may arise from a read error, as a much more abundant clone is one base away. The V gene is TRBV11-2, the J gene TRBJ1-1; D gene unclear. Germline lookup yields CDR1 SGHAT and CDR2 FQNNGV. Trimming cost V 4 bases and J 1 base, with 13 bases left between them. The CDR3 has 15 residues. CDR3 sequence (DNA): TGTGCCAGCAGCTCACCGTCCTATCGGAACACTGAAGCTTTCTTT. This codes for CASSSPSYRNTEAFF. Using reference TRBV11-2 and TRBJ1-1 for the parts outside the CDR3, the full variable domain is EAGVAQSPRYKIIEKRQSVAFWCNPISGHATLYWYQQILGQGPKLLIQFQNNGVVDDSQLPKDRFSAERLKGVDSTLKIQPAKLEDSAVYLCASSSPSYRNTEAFFGQGTRLTVV.

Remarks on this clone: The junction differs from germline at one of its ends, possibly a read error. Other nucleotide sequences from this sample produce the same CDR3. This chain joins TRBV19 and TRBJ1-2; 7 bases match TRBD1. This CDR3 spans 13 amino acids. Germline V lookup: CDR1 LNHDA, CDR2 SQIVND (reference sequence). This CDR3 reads CAIRQGRGYGYTF. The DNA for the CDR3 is TGTGCCATAAGACAGGGTAGAGGCTATGGCTACACCTTT.

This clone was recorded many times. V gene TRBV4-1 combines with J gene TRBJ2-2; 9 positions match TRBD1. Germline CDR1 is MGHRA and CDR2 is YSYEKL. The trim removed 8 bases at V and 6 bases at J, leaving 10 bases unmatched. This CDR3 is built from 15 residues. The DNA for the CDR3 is TGCGCCAGCTCTCTAGGACAGGGGTATTCCGGGGAGCTGTTTTTT. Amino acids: CASSLGQGYSGELFF.

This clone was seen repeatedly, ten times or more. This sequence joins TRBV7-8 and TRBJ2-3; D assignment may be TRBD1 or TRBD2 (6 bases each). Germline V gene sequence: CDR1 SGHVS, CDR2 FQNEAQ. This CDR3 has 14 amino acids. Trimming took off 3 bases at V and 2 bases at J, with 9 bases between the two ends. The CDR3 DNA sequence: TGTGCCAGCAGCTTCGGGGGCTACACAGATACGCAGTATTTT. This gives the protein CASSFGGYTDTQYF.

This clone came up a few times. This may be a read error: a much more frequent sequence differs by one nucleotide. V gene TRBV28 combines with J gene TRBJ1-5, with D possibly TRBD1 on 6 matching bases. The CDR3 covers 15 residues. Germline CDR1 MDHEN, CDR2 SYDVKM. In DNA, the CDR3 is TGTGCCAGAAGTTCCCCGACAGGAGGGCCCCAGCCCCAGCATTTT. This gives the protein CARSSPTGGPQPQHF.